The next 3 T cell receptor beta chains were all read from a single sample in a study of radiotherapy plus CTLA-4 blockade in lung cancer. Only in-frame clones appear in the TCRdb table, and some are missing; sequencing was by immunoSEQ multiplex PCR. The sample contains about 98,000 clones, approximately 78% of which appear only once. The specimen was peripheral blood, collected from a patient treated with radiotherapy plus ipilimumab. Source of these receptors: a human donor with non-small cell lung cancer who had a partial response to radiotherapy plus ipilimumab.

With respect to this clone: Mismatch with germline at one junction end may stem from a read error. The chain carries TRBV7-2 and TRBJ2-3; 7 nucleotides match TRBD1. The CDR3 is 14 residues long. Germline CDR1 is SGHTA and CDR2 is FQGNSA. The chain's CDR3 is CASSLLGEGDSLNF. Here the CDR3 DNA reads TGTGCCAGCAGCTTACTCGGTGAAGGGGACAGTTTAAACTTT.

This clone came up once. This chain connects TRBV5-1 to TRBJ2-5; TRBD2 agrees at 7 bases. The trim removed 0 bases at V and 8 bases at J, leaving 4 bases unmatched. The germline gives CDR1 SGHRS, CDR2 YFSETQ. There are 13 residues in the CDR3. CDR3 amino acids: CASSLDERDTQYF. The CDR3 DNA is TGCGCCAGCAGCTTGGACGAGCGGGATACCCAGTACTTC.

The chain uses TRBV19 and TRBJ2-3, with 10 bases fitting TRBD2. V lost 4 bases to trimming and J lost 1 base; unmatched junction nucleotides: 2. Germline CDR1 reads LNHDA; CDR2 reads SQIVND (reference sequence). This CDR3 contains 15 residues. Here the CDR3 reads CASSRTSGGTDTQYF. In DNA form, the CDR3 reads TGTGCCAGTAGTAGGACTAGCGGTGGCACAGATACGCAGTATTTT. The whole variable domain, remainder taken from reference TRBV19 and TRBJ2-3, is DGGITQSPKYLFRKEGQNVTLSCEQNLNHDAMYWYRQDPGQGLRLIYYSQIVNDFQKGDIAEGYSVSREKKESFPLTVTSAQKNPTAFYLCASSRTSGGTDTQYFGPGTRLTVL.